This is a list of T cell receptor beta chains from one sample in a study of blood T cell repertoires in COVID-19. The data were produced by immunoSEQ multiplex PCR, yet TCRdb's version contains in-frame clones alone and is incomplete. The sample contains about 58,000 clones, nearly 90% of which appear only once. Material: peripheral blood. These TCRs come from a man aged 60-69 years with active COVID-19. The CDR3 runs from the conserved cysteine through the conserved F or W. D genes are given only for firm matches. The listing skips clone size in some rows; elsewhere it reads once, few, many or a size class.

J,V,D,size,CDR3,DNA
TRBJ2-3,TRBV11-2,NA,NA,CASSLDPSGPNTDTQYF,TGTGCCAGCAGCTTAGATCCCAGCGGACCGAACACAGATACGCAGTATTTT
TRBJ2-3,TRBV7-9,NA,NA,CASSLVEGTDTQYF,TGTGCCAGCAGCTTGGTGGAGGGCACAGATACGCAGTATTTT
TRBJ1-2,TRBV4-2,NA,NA,CASSQDRTGNYGYTF,TGTGCCAGCAGCCAAGATCGGACGGGAAACTATGGCTACACCTTC
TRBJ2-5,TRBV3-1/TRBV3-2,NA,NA,CASSPVRVLETQYF,TGTGCCAGCAGCCCCGTGAGGGTTTTGGAGACCCAGTACTTC
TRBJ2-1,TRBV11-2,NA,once,CASSLVLAGLSEQFF,TGTGCCAGCAGCTTAGTGTTGGCAGGCCTAAGTGAGCAGTTCTTC
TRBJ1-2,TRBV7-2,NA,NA,CASSPGLGLRYGYTF,TGTGCCAGCAGCCCCGGGTTGGGTCTTAGATATGGCTACACCTTC
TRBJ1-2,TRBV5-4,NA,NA,CASSNEGAGYGYTF,TGTGCCAGCAGTAACGAAGGTGCGGGTTATGGCTACACCTTC
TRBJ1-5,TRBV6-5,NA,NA,CASSPKQPQHF,TGTGCCAGCAGCCCCAAACAGCCCCAGCATTTT
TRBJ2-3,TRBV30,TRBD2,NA,CAWSPIGLAGKDTQYF,TGTGCCTGGAGTCCTATCGGACTAGCGGGAAAAGATACGCAGTATTTT
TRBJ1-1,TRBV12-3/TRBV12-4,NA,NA,CASSPNRRKAFF,TGTGCCAGCAGCCCGAACCGGAGAAAAGCTTTCTTT
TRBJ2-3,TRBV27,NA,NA,CASSFEHHTDTQYF,TGTGCCAGCAGTTTTGAACACCACACAGATACGCAGTATTTT
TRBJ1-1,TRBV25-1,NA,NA,CASSEYNLGQRSEAFF,TGTGCCAGCAGTGAATATAATCTAGGACAGAGGAGTGAAGCTTTCTTT
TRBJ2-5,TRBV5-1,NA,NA,CASRRSGEETQYF,TGCGCCAGCAGAAGGTCGGGAGAAGAGACCCAGTACTTC
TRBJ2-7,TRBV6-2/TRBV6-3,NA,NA,CASSSMRQIPSYEQYF,TGTGCCAGCAGTTCAATGCGGCAGATCCCCTCCTACGAGCAGTACTTC
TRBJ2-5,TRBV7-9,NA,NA,CASSRTDSRGETQYF,TGTGCCAGCAGCCGCACGGACAGCCGAGGGGAGACCCAGTACTTC
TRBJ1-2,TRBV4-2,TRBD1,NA,CASSLQGQGNYGYTF,TGTGCCAGCAGCCTACAAGGACAGGGTAACTATGGCTACACCTTC
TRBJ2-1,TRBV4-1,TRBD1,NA,CANLESGPVTGCGNEQFF,TGCGCCAACCTTGAGTCTGGGCCCGTGACAGGGTGTGGCAATGAGCAGTTCTTC
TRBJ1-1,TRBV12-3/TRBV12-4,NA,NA,CASSSRTEAFF,TGTGCCAGCAGCTCCCGTACTGAAGCTTTCTTT
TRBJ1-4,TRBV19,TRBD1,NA,CASTLGQGKSEKLFF,TGTGCCAGTACCCTAGGACAGGGTAAGAGTGAAAAACTGTTTTTT
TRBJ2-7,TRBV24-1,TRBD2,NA,CATSDPLAGAYEQYF,TGTGCCACCAGTGACCCCCTAGCGGGAGCCTACGAGCAGTACTTC
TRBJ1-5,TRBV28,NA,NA,CASWPPQPNQPQHF,TGTGCCAGTTGGCCCCCACAGCCGAATCAGCCCCAGCATTTT
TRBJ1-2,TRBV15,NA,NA,CATSRGADYGYTF,TGTGCCACCAGCAGAGGAGCCGACTATGGCTACACCTTC
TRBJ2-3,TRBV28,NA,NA,CASTASRGTDTQYF,TGTGCCAGCACTGCCAGTAGGGGAACAGATACGCAGTATTTT
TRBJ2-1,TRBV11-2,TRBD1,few,CASSSGQGGYNEQFF,TGTGCCAGCAGCTCGGGACAGGGAGGCTACAATGAGCAGTTCTTC
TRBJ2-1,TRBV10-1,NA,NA,CASSELRGNEQFF,TGCGCCAGCAGTGAGTTGAGGGGGAATGAGCAGTTCTTC
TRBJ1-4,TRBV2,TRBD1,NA,CASRGDRGGEKLFF,TGTGCCAGCAGAGGAGACAGGGGCGGTGAAAAACTGTTTTTT
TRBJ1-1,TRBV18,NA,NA,CASSPRRGDTEAFF,TGTGCCAGCTCCCCCCGCAGGGGAGACACTGAAGCTTTCTTT